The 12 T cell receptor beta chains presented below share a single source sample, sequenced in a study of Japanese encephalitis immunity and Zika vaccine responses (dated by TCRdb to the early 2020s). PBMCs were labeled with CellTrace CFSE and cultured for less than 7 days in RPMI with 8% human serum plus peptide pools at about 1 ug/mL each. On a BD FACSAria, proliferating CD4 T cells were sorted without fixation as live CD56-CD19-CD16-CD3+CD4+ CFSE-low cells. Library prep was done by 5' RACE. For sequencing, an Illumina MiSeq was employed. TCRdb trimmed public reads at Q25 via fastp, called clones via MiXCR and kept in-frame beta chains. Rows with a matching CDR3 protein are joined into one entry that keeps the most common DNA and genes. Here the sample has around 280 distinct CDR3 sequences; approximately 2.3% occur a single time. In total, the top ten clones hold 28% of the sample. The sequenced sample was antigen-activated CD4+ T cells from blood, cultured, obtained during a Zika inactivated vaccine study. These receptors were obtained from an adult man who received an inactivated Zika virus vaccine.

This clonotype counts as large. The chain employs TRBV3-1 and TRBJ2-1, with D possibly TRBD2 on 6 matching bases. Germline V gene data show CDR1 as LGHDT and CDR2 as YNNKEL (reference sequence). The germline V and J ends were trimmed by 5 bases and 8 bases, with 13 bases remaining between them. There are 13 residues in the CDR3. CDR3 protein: CASSFPGGDEQFF. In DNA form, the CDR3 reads TGTGCCAGCAGCTTTCCGGGCGGGGATGAGCAGTTCTTC.

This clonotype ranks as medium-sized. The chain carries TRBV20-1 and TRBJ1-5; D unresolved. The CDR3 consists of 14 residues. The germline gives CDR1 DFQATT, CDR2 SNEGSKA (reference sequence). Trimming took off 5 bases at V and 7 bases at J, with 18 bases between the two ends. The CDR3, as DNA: TGCAGTGCTGCTCCTCAGAGGGCACGGCAGCCCCAGCATTTT. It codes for CSAAPQRARQPQHF.

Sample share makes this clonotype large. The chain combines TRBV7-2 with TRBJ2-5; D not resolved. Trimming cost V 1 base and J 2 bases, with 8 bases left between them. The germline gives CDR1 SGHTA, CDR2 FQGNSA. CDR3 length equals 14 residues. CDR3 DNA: TGTGCCAGCAGCTTAGGAGGCAGGCAAGAGACCCAGTACTTC. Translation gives CASSLGGRQETQYF.

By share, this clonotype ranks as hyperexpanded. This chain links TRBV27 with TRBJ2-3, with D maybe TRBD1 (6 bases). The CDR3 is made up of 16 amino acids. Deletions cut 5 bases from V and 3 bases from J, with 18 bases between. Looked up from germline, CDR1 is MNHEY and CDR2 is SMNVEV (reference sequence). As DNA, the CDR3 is TGTGCCAGCAGTGCCCAGGGGCTCGGCTTGACAGATACGCAGTATTTT. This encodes CASSAQGLGLTDTQYF.

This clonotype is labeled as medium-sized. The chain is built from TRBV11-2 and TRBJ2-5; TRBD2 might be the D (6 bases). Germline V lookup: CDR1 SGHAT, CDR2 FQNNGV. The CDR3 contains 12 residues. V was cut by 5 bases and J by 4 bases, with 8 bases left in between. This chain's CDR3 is CASSRGLETQYF. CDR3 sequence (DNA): TGTGCCAGCAGCCGGGGGTTAGAGACCCAGTACTTC.

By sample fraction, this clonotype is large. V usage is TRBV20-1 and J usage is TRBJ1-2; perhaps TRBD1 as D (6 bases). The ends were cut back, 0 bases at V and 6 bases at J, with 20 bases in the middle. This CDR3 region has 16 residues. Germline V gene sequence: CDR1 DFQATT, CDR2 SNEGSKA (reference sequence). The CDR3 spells CSARDWAGGGGDGYTF. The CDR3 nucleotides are TGCAGTGCTAGAGACTGGGCCGGGGGCGGTGGGGATGGCTACACCTTC.

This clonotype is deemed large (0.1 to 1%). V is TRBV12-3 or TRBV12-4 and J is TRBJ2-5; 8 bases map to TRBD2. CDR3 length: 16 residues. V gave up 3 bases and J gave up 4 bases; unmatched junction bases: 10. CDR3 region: CASSFGRAGVGETQYF. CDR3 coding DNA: TGTGCCAGCAGTTTCGGCCGAGCGGGAGTCGGAGAGACCCAGTACTTC.

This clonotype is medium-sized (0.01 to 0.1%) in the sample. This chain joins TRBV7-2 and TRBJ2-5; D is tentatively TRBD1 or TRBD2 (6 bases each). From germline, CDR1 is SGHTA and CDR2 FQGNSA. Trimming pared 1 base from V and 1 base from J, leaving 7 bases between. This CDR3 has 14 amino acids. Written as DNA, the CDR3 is TGTGCCAGCAGCTTAGGGGGGGCCCAAGAGACCCAGTACTTC. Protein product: CASSLGGAQETQYF.

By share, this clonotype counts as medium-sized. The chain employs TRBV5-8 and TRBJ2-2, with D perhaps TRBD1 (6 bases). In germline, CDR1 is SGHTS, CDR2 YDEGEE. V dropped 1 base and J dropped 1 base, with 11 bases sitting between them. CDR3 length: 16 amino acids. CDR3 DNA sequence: TGTGCCAGCAGCTTGAAAGGGACATTGAACACCGGGGAGCTGTTTTTT. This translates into CASSLKGTLNTGELFF.

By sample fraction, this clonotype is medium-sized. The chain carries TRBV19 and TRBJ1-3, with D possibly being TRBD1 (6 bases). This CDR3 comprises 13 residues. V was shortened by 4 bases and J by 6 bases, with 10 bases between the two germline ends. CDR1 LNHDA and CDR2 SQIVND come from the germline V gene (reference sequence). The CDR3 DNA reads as TGTGCCAGTAGTACGGGGGACACAAACACCATATATTTT. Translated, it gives CASSTGDTNTIYF.

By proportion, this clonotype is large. This CDR3 is CASSAPPYEQYF. The CDR3 DNA is TGTGCCAGCAGCGCTCCTCCCTACGAGCAGTACTTC. This sequence joins TRBV28 and TRBJ2-7; no clear D gene. The V gene's germline CDR1 is MDHEN and CDR2 SYDVKM. The CDR3 extends over 12 amino acids. The V end was cut by 6 bases, the J end by 2 bases, with 8 bases between.

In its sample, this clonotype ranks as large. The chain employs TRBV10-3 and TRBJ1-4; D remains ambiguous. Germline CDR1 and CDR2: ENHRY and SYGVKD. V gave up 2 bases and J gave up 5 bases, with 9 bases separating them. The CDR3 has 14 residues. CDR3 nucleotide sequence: TGTGCCATCAGTGAGCGGGCCGCGAATGAAAAACTGTTTTTT. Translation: CAISERAANEKLFF.